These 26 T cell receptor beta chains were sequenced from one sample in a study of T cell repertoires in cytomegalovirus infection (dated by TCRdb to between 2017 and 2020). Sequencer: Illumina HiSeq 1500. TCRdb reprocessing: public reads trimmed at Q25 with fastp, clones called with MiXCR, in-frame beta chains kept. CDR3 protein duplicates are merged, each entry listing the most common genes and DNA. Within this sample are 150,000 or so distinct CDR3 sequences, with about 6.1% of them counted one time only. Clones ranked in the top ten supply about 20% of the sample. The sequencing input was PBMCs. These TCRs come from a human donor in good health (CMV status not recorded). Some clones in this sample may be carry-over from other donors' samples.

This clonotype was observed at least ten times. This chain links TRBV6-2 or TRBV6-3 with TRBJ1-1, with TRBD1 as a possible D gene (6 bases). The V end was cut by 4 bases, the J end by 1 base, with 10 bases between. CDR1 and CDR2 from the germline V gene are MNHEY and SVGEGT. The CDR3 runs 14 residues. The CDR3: CASSLGQRNTEAFF. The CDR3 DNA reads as TGTGCCAGCAGTTTGGGACAACGGAACACTGAAGCTTTCTTT.

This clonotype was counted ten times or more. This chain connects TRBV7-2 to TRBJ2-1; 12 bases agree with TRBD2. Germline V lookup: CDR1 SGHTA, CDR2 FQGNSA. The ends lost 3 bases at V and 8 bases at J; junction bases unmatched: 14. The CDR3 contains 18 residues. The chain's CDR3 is CASSFLAGGQTTRDEQFF. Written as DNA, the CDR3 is TGTGCCAGCAGCTTCCTAGCGGGGGGGCAAACCACCAGGGATGAGCAGTTCTTC. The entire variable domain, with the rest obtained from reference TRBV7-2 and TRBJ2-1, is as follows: GAGVSQSPSNKVTEKGKDVELRCDPISGHTALYWYRQSLGQGLEFLIYFQGNSAPDKSGLPSDRFSAERTGGSVSTLTIQRTQQEDSAVYLCASSFLAGGQTTRDEQFFGPGTRLTVL.

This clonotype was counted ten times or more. The CDR3 loop reads CASSPGTSGETQETQYF. CDR3 DNA sequence: TGTGCCAGCAGCCCTGGGACTAGCGGGGAGACCCAAGAGACCCAGTACTTC. This chain uses TRBV7-9 with TRBJ2-5; 13 positions match TRBD2. The CDR3 extends over 17 amino acids. Germline loops: CDR1 SEHNR, CDR2 FQNEAQ (reference sequence). Trimming cost V 5 bases and J 1 base; bases outside gene matches: 7.

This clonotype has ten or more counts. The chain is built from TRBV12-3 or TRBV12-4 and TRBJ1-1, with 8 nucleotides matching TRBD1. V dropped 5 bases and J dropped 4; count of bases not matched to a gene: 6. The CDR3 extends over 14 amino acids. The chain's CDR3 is CASSLTGGGTEAFF. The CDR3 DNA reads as TGTGCCAGCAGTCTAACAGGGGGAGGCACTGAAGCTTTCTTT.

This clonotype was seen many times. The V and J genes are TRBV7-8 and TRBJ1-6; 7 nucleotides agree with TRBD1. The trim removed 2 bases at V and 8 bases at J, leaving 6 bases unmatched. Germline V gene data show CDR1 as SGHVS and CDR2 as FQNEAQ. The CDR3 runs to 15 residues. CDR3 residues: CASSLIQGRHSPLHF. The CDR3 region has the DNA TGTGCCAGCAGCTTAATACAGGGGAGACATTCACCCCTCCACTTT.

CDR3: CAISRGAGFGTDTQYF. The CDR3 DNA reads TGTGCCATCAGTCGAGGGGCGGGGTTCGGGACAGATACGCAGTATTTT. This chain connects TRBV10-3 to TRBJ2-3, with D maybe TRBD2 (6 bases). Deletions cut 5 bases from V and 3 bases from J, with 18 bases between. Germline lookup yields CDR1 ENHRY and CDR2 SYGVKD. This CDR3 contains 16 residues.

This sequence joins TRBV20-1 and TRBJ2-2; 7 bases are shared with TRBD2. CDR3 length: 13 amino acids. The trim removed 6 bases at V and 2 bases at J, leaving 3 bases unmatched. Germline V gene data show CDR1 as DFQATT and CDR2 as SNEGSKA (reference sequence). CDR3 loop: CSAGLGNTGELFF. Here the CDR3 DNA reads TGCAGTGCCGGACTAGGAAACACCGGGGAGCTGTTTTTT.

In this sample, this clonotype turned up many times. The CDR3 region is CASSLVASLVTDTQYF. For the CDR3, the DNA is TGTGCCAGCAGCTTAGTGGCTAGCCTGGTCACAGATACGCAGTATTTT. The gene calls are TRBV7-8 and TRBJ2-3, with TRBD2 as a possible D gene (5 bases). Germline CDR1 reads SGHVS; CDR2 reads FQNEAQ. This CDR3 has 16 residues. V was clipped by 1 base and J by 2 bases, with 13 bases between them. The variable domain in full, with the rest retrieved from reference TRBV7-8 and TRBJ2-3, is GAGVSQSPRYKVAKRGQDVALRCDPISGHVSLFWYQQALGQGPEFLTYFQNEAQLDKSGLPSDRFFAERPEGSVSTLKIQRTQQEDSAVYLCASSLVASLVTDTQYFGPGTRLTVL.

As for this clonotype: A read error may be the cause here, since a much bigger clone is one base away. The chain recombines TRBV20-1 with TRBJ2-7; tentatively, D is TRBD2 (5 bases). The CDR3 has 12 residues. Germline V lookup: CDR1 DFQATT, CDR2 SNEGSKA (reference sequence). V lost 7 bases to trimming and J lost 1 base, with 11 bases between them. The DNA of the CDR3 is TGCAGTGTCGGTGGGAGATCCTACGAGCAGTACTTC. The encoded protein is CSVGGRSYEQYF.

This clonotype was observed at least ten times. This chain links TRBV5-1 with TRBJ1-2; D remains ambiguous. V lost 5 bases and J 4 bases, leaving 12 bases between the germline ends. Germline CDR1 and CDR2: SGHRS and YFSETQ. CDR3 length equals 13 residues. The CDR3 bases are TGCGCCAGCAGTATGGATACTCGCTATGGCTACACCTTC. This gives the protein CASSMDTRYGYTF.

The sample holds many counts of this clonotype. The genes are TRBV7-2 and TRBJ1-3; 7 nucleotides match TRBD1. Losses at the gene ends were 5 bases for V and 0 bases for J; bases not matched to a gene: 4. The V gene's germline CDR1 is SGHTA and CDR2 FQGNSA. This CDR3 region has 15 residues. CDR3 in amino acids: CASSLGQRSGNTIYF. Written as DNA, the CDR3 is TGTGCCAGCAGCCTGGGACAGCGCTCTGGAAACACCATATATTTT.

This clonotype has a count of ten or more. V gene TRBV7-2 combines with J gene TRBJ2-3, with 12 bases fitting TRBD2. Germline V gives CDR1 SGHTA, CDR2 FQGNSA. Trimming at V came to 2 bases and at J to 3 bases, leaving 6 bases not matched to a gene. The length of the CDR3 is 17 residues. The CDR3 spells CASSLRRLAGVTDTQYF. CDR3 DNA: TGTGCCAGCAGCTTACGTAGACTAGCGGGGGTAACAGATACGCAGTATTTT.

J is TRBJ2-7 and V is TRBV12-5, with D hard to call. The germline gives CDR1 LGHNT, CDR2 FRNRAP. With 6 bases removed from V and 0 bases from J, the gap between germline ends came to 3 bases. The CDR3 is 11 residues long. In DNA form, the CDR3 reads TGTGCTAGTGGGAACTCCTACGAGCAGTACTTC. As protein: CASGNSYEQYF. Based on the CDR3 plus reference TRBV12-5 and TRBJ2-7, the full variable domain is DARVTQTPRHKVTEMGQEVTMRCQPILGHNTVFWYRQTMMQGLELLAYFRNRAPLDDSGMPKDRFSAEMPDATLATLKIQPSEPRDSAVYFCASGNSYEQYFGPGTRLTVT.

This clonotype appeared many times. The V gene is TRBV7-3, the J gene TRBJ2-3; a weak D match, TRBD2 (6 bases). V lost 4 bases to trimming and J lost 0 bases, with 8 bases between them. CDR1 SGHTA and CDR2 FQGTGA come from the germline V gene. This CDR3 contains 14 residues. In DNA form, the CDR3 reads TGTGCCAGCAGCTCTACTAGCAGCACAGATACGCAGTATTTT. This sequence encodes CASSSTSSTDTQYF.

In nucleotides, the CDR3 is TGCAGCGTTAAGGGGGCCAACACTGAAGCTTTCTTT. Translating gives CSVKGANTEAFF. The chain couples TRBV29-1 to TRBJ1-1; the match to TRBD1 covers 7 bases. CDR1 and CDR2 (germline): SQVTM, ANQGSEA. J gave up 2 bases and V 5 bases, and 2 bases lay outside the gene matches. The CDR3 sequence is 12 residues long.

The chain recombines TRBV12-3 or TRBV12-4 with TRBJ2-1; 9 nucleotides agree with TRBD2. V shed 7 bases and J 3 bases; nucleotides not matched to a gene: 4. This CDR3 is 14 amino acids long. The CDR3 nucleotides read TGTGCCAGCATAAGTAGCGGGGGCTACAATGAGCAGTTCTTC. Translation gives CASISSGGYNEQFF.

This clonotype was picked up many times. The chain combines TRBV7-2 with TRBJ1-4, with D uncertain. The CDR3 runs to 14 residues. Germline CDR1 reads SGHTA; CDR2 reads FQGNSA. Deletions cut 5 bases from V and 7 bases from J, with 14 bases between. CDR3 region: CASSPLGPAEKLFF. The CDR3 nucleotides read TGTGCCAGCAGCCCCCTCGGGCCCGCTGAAAAACTGTTTTTT.

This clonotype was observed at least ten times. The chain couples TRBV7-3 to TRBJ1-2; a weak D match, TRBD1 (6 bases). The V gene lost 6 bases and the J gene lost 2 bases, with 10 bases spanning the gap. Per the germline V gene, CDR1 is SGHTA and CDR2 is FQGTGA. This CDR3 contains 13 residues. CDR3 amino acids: CASSFDRNYGYTF. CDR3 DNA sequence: TGTGCCAGCAGTTTTGACAGGAACTATGGCTACACCTTC. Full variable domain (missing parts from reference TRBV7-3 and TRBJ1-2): GAGVSQTPSNKVTEKGKYVELRCDPISGHTALYWYRQSLGQGPEFLIYFQGTGAADDSGLPNDRFFAVRPEGSVSTLKIQRTERGDSAVYLCASSFDRNYGYTFGSGTRLTVV.

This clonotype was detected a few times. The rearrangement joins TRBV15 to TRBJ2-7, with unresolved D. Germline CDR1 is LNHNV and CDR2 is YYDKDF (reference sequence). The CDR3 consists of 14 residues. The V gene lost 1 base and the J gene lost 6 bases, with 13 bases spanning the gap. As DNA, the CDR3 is TGTGCCACCAGCAGAGGTGGATCCGGTGGCGAGCAGTACTTC. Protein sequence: CATSRGGSGGEQYF.

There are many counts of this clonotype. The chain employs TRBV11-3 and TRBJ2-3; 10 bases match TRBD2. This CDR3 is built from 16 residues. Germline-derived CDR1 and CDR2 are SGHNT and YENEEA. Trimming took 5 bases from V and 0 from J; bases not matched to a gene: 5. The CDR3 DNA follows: TGTGCCAGCAGCCCATATAGCGGGGGGAGCACAGATACGCAGTATTTT. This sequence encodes CASSPYSGGSTDTQYF.

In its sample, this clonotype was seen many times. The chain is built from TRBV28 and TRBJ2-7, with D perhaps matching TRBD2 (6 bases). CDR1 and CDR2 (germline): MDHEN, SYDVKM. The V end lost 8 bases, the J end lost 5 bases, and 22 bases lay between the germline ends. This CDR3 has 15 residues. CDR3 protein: CASPWRPRGIDEQYF. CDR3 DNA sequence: TGTGCCAGCCCTTGGAGGCCGCGGGGAATCGACGAGCAGTACTTC.

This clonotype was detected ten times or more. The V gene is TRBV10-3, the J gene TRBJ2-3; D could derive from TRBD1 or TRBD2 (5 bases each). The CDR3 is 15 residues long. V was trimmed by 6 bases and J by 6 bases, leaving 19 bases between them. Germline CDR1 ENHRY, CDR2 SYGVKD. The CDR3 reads CAIRLTERGGDTQYF. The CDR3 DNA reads TGTGCCATCAGGCTGACTGAGAGGGGCGGGGATACGCAGTATTTT.

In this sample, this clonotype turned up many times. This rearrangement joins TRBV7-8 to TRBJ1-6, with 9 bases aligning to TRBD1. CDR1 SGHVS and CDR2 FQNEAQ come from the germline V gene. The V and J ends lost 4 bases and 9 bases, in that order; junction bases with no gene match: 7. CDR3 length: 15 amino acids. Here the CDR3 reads CASSSTGGPTSPLHF. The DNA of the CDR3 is TGTGCCAGCAGCTCAACAGGGGGCCCTACTTCACCCCTCCACTTT.

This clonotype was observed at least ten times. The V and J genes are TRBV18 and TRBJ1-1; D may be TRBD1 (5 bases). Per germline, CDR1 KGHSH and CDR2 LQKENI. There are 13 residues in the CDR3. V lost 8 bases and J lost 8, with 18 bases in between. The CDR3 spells CASATRGAVEAFF. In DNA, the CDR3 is TGTGCCAGCGCAACACGAGGGGCGGTCGAAGCTTTCTTT. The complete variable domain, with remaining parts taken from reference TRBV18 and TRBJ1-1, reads NAGVMQNPRHLVRRRGQEARLRCSPMKGHSHVYWYRQLPEEGLKFMVYLQKENIIDESGMPKERFSAEFPKEGPSILRIQQVVRGDSAAYFCASATRGAVEAFFGQGTRLTVV.

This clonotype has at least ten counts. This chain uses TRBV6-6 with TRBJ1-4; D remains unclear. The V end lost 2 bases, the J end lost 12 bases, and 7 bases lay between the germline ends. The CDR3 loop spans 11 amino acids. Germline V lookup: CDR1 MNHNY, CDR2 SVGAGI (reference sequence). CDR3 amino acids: CASSYAEELFF. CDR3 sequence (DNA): TGTGCCAGCAGTTACGCCGAAGAACTGTTTTTT.

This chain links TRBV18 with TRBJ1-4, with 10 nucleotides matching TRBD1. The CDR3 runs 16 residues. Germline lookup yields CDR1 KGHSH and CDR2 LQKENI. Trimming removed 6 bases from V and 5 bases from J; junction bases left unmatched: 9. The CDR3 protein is CASSRQGQGRNEKLFF. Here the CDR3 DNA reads TGTGCCAGCTCTCGCCAGGGACAGGGGCGAAATGAAAAACTGTTTTTT.